These T cell receptor beta chains were read from a single sample in a study of T cells in Graves' hyperthyroidism and ophthalmopathy. From the multiplex PCR reads, TCRdb called clonotypes with MiXCR, one entry per CDR3 protein. The sample contains 550,000 to 700,000 distinct CDR3 sequences, around 42% of which appear only once. The specimen was peripheral blood or thyroid tissue (not recorded which). The receptors were sampled from an adult woman with Graves' disease, either hyperthyroidism or ophthalmopathy (not recorded which). Each CDR3 is given without its conserved first and last residue.

j_call,v_call,cdr3_aa
TRBJ1-1,TRBV10-3,AISGERGTEAF
TRBJ1-3,TRBV6-5,ASSYRTSGNTIY
TRBJ1-6,TRBV7-9,ASSAAGQGGTSPLH
TRBJ1-1,TRBV15,ATSKVQGSVGTEAF
TRBJ2-2,TRBV28,ASSSWRANTGELF
TRBJ1-2,TRBV20-1,SARSGKGGDILNYGYT
TRBJ2-5,TRBV10-3,AISAPLAPAGETQY
TRBJ2-7,TRBV7-9,ASTLGTSGFAYEQY
TRBJ1-4,TRBV4-1,ASSQLDREDEKLF
TRBJ2-2,TRBV10-1,ASSYAANTGELF
TRBJ2-7,TRBV11-2,ASSLWDFYEQY
TRBJ1-2,TRBV7-9,ASSLGGANGYT
TRBJ1-5,TRBV5-6,ASSPARLGNQPQH
TRBJ2-2,TRBV18,ASSPMEGELF
NA,TRBV5-5,ASSWGHGGEQY
TRBJ2-2,TRBV20-1,SAPSPGTGELF
TRBJ2-7,TRBV20-1,SARDPTSGTYEQY
TRBJ2-6,TRBV19,ASSTLT
TRBJ1-1,TRBV19,ASSIGQGVWTEAF
TRBJ1-1,TRBV5-1,ASSVGVVNTEAF
TRBJ1-4,TRBV30,AWSGGAGTTNEKLF
TRBJ2-6,TRBV9,ASTPGHRGASSGANVLT
TRBJ2-7,TRBV28,ASTGTSYEQY
TRBJ1-5,TRBV27,ASSLGTGRGNQPQH
TRBJ2-7,TRBV7-2,ASSSSSGPYEQY
TRBJ1-2,TRBV18,ASSPQNRRRTGDGYT
TRBJ1-1,TRBV14,ASSPTDYTEAF
TRBJ1-4,TRBV5-1,ASSLVAGREEKLF
TRBJ2-5,TRBV7-9,ASSREAQY
TRBJ2-7,TRBV19,ASSDRGRGLYEQY
TRBJ1-1,TRBV29-1,SGIAGTMNTEAF
TRBJ2-7,TRBV6-6,ASSPHGLAGGTSSYEQY
TRBJ2-7,TRBV7-9,ASSLVGEGPYEQY
TRBJ1-4,TRBV20-1,SARDSRGLGEKLF
TRBJ1-2,TRBV12-3/TRBV12-4,ASRGDREWDGYT
TRBJ1-5,TRBV7-2,ASGQGLNQPQH
TRBJ2-7,TRBV6-5,ASSAETWNPTYEQY